This TCR beta chain originates from a study of CD4 T cells in relation to SARS-CoV-2 and coronaviruses. The germline V gene encodes CDR1 SGHDN and CDR2 FVKESK. The CDR3 is 16 residues long. V was pared by 4 bases and J by 4 bases, with 14 bases between. The repertoire was sequenced with immunoSEQ multiplex PCR; TCRdb's copy has only in-frame clones and lacks some. The profile covers about 59,000 clones, with about nine tenths appearing a single time and roughly 1.4% taken by the ten largest. The unexposed donors gave CD4+ T cells in about 2011-2018, prior to COVID-19. The sample was memory CD4+ T cells from PBMCs. The V and J genes are TRBV14 and TRBJ1-6; maybe TRBD1 (6 bases). The TCR originated in a human donor in good health. CDR3 DNA sequence: TGTGCCAGCAGCCGAGGATCAGGGGTATATAATTCACCCCTCCACTTT. Translated: CASSRGSGVYNSPLHF.